This T cell receptor beta chain is drawn from a study of shared clonotypes between healthy human individuals. A few counts support this clone. Generated by immunoSEQ multiplex PCR, the TCRdb table keeps only in-frame clones and is missing some. The sample records 450,000 to 500,000 clones, around 73% being singletons. J gave up 6 bases and V 0 bases, and 1 base lay outside the gene matches. The CDR3 runs to 15 residues. Looked up from germline, CDR1 is MRHNA and CDR2 is SNTAGT. Sequenced: PBMCs. V usage is TRBV6-4 and J usage is TRBJ2-2; 10 bases agree with TRBD2. The clonotype was recovered from a woman aged 40 to 55 in good health. Some clones in this sample may be carry-over from other donors' samples. The CDR3 DNA reads as TGTGCCAGCAGTGACTCAGCGGGAGGGCCCGGGGAGCTGTTTTTT. This codes for CASSDSAGGPGELFF.